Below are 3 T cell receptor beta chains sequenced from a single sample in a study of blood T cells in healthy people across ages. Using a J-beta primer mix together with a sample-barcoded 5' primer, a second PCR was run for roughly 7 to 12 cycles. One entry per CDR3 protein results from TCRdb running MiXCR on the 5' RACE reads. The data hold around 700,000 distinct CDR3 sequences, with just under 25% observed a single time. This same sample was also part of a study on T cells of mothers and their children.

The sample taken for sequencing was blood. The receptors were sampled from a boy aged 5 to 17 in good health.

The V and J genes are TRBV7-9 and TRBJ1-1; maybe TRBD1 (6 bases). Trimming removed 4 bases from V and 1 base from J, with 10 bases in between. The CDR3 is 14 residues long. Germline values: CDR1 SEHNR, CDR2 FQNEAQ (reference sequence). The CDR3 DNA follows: TGTGCCAGCAGCTCTAGGGACAAGAACACTGAAGCTTTCTTT. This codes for CASSSRDKNTEAFF.

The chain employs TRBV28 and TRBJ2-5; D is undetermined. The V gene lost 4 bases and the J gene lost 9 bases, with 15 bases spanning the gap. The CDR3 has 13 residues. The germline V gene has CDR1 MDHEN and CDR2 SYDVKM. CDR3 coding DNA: TGTGCCAGCAGTTCTCCGACTGTTATGGCCCAGTACTTC. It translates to CASSSPTVMAQYF.

CDR3: CSARPRTLNTEAFF. CDR3 nucleotides: TGCAGTGCTAGACCGAGGACATTGAACACTGAAGCTTTCTTT. This chain uses TRBV20-1 with TRBJ1-1, with a tentative D call TRBD1 (5 bases). The germline CDR1 and CDR2 sequences are DFQATT and SNEGSKA (reference sequence). The germline V and J ends were trimmed by 2 bases and 0 bases, with 10 bases remaining between them. The CDR3 consists of 14 residues.